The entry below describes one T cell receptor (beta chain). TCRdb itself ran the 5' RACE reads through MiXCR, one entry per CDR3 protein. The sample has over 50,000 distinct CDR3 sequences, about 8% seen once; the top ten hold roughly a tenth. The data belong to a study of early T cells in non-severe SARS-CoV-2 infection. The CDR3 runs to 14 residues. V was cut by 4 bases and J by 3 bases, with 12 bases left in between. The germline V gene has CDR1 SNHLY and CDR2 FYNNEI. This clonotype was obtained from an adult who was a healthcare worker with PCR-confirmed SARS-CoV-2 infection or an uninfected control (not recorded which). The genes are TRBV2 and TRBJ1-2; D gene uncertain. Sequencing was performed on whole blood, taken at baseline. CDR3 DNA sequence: TGTGCCAGCAGTGCGGGTAGGACGGACTATGGCTACACCTTC. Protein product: CASSAGRTDYGYTF.